This TCR beta chain was recovered during a study of Graves' ophthalmopathy and Graves' hyperthyroidism. Study observations and caveats: Ophthalmopathy progression was predicted by the model at approximately 70% sensitivity and approximately 72% specificity. Most expanded clonotypes in thyroid above 0.001 frequency also showed up in blood. Separation of ophthalmopathy from stable hyperthyroidism was achieved by a 13-signature model, at 85% to 90% sensitivity and roughly 81% specificity.

This clonotype was observed many times. Its cognate antigen is unknown. The CDR3 loop spans 14 amino acids. Germline assignment: CDR1 KGHSH and CDR2 LQKENI. The V gene end was trimmed by 5 bases and the J gene end by 7 bases; junction bases not matched to a gene: 10. CAS ≥3, NOSPECS ≥4, moderate-to-severe activity and duration under 3 months marked donors with ophthalmopathy. The sequenced template was RNA, covering the TCR beta CDR3 region. HTBI-primed first-round RT-PCR preceded second-round multiplex PCR. TCRdb reanalysed the multiplex PCR reads using MiXCR and keeps one entry per CDR3 protein. The sample consists of some 520,000 distinct CDR3 sequences, around 15% of them appearing once.

The clonotype comes from a woman younger than 45 with Graves' ophthalmopathy. The chain is built from TRBV18 and TRBJ1-2; 7 bases match TRBD1. The source material was blood. The CDR3 protein is CASSTGTVPRGYTF. CDR3 in DNA: TGTGCCAGCTCAACCGGGACAGTCCCTCGTGGCTACACCTTC.